Following are 21 T cell receptor beta chains from one sample sequenced in a study of blood T cells in healthy people across ages. Sample-barcoded 5' priming and a J-beta primer mix drove a second PCR of roughly 6 to 12 cycles. One entry per CDR3 protein, called by TCRdb with MiXCR from the 5' RACE reads. The profile shows over 600,000 distinct CDR3 sequences, over 20% of them singletons. The sample taken for sequencing was blood. The receptors were gathered from a man between 70 and 80 years old in good health.

The chain joins TRBV20-1 to TRBJ2-7; D may be TRBD2 (6 bases). V lost 6 bases and J lost 2, with 14 bases in between. Germline V CDR1 and CDR2: DFQATT, SNEGSKA (reference sequence). The CDR3 totals 13 residues. CDR3 residues: CSATLGGAYEQYF. CDR3 DNA: TGCAGTGCCACTTTGGGCGGGGCCTACGAGCAGTACTTC.

The chain joins TRBV29-1 to TRBJ2-7; no reliable D call. Germline V gene sequence: CDR1 SQVTM, CDR2 ANQGSEA. V lost 0 bases and J lost 0, with 6 bases in between. The CDR3 is made up of 13 amino acids. CDR3 loop: CSVEDRSSYEQYF. CDR3 DNA: TGCAGCGTTGAAGACAGGAGCTCCTACGAGCAGTACTTC.

The chain has TRBV27 and TRBJ2-7; TRBD1 is a possible D gene (5 bases). From germline, CDR1 is MNHEY and CDR2 SMNVEV (reference sequence). V lost 8 bases and J 3 bases, leaving 14 bases between the germline ends. This CDR3 contains 13 residues. CDR3 region: CASPLDKNYEQYF. The CDR3 DNA reads TGTGCCAGCCCACTGGACAAGAACTACGAGCAGTACTTC.

This clonotype was seen a single time. This chain connects TRBV29-1 to TRBJ1-2, with 7 bases lining up with TRBD1. The CDR3 is 13 residues long. With 4 bases clipped from V and 4 bases from J, the junction kept 6 bases outside the gene matches. Germline assignment: CDR1 SQVTM and CDR2 ANQGSEA. CDR3 sequence (DNA): TGCAGCGTTGCCCCCGGGACAGCCTATGGCTACACCTTC. Its protein product is CSVAPGTAYGYTF.

The chain is built from TRBV6-1 and TRBJ1-2; the D is unclear. CDR1 MNHNS and CDR2 SASEGT come from the germline V gene. Trimming stripped 6 bases from V and 6 bases from J, with 17 bases between. This CDR3 region has 14 residues. The CDR3 sequence: CASSSAGRPHGYTF. CDR3 DNA sequence: TGTGCCAGCAGCTCCGCAGGACGGCCCCATGGCTACACCTTC.

This chain joins TRBV5-1 and TRBJ2-5, with 8 bases lining up with TRBD1. The CDR3 consists of 13 residues. Trimming removed 4 bases from V and 5 bases from J; junction bases left unmatched: 4. Germline CDR1 reads SGHRS; CDR2 reads YFSETQ. The CDR3, as DNA: TGCGCCAGCAGCGCAGGGGGCATCGAGACCCAGTACTTC. Translation gives CASSAGGIETQYF.

The sample holds a few counts of this clonotype. The V call is TRBV11-1, the J call TRBJ2-1; D remains ambiguous. The CDR3 sequence is 13 residues long. The germline V and J ends were trimmed by 1 base and 11 bases, with 12 bases remaining between them. CDR1 and CDR2 (germline): SGHAT, FQDESV (reference sequence). CDR3 loop: CASSLGKGRQQFF. For the CDR3, the DNA is TGTGCCAGCAGCTTAGGGAAAGGGCGTCAGCAGTTCTTC.

The chain links TRBV3-1 to TRBJ2-2; D call uncertain. With 2 bases removed from V and 5 bases from J, the gap between germline ends came to 3 bases. Germline loops: CDR1 LGHDT, CDR2 YNNKEL (reference sequence). The CDR3 covers 12 residues. The CDR3 here is CASSQLTGELFF. Written as DNA, the CDR3 is TGTGCCAGCAGCCAACTGACCGGGGAGCTGTTTTTT. Full variable domain (remainder filled in from reference TRBV3-1 and TRBJ2-2): DTAVSQTPKYLVTQMGNDKSIKCEQNLGHDTMYWYKQDSKKFLKIMFSYNNKELIINETVPNRFSPKSPDKAHLNLHINSLELGDSAVYFCASSQLTGELFFGEGSRLTVL.

A word on this clonotype: A much larger clone is a single base away; this may be a read error. This rearrangement joins TRBV4-1 to TRBJ1-2; a possible D gene is TRBD1 (6 bases). The germline CDR1 and CDR2 sequences are MGHRA and YSYEKL. There are 13 residues in the CDR3. This CDR3 is CASSQDQGYGNTF. CDR3 sequence (DNA): TGCGCCAGCAGCCAAGATCAGGGGTATGGCAACACCTTC.

This clonotype turned up a few times. The chain couples TRBV11-2 to TRBJ2-3; TRBD2 matches 8 bases. The V and J ends lost 5 bases and 7 bases, in that order; junction bases with no gene match: 8. The CDR3 is 14 amino acids. The germline V gene has CDR1 SGHAT and CDR2 FQNNGV. This chain's CDR3 is CASSVSGISNTQYF. In nucleotides, the CDR3 is TGTGCCAGCAGCGTTAGCGGGATTTCGAATACGCAGTATTTT.

This clonotype was seen at least ten times. This sequence joins TRBV28 and TRBJ2-7, with D possibly being TRBD1 or TRBD2 (6 bases each). Per the germline V gene, CDR1 is MDHEN and CDR2 is SYDVKM. V lost 6 bases, J lost 5 bases, and 17 bases lay in between. The CDR3 extends over 14 amino acids. The CDR3 reads CASRTPQGRNEQYF. DNA of the CDR3: TGTGCCAGCAGAACCCCCCAGGGGAGGAACGAGCAGTACTTC.

This clonotype was counted only a few times. The chain has TRBV4-1 and TRBJ2-5, with 7 positions matching TRBD2. The CDR3 has 15 amino acids. After removal of 0 bases from V and 5 bases from J, the junction contained 6 bases not matched to a gene. The V gene's germline CDR1 is MGHRA and CDR2 YSYEKL. The CDR3, as DNA: TGCGCCAGCAGCCAAGATTGGACTAGGGAGGAGACCCAGTACTTC. Its translation: CASSQDWTREETQYF.

This clonotype was seen ten or more times. This chain connects TRBV18 to TRBJ2-7; 14 bases are shared with TRBD2. There are 14 residues in the CDR3. V lost 6 bases, J lost 4 bases, and 2 bases stayed unmatched. Germline V lookup: CDR1 KGHSH, CDR2 LQKENI. CDR3 DNA: TGTGCCAGCTCGGGGACTAGCGGGAGTTACGAGCAGTACTTC. Translating gives CASSGTSGSYEQYF.

V usage is TRBV4-1 and J usage is TRBJ2-5; 10 bases match TRBD1. This CDR3 is built from 16 residues. Unmatched junction bases numbered 5, after V lost 0 bases and J lost 4 bases. Germline V gene lookup returns CDR1 MGHRA and CDR2 YSYEKL. This chain's CDR3 is CASSQEEGQGRETQYF. The CDR3, as DNA: TGCGCCAGCAGCCAAGAAGAGGGACAGGGGAGAGAGACCCAGTACTTC.

This sequence joins TRBV5-6 and TRBJ2-7, with a tentative D call TRBD1 (6 bases). Germline loops: CDR1 SGHDT, CDR2 YYEEEE. The CDR3 is 15 amino acids. The germline V and J ends were trimmed by 4 bases and 1 base, with 15 bases remaining between them. The CDR3 region is CASSPRGMVSYEQYF. DNA of the CDR3: TGTGCCAGCAGCCCCAGGGGAATGGTATCCTACGAGCAGTACTTC.

The chain couples TRBV7-2 to TRBJ2-7, with 10 bases matching TRBD2. Germline V gene lookup returns CDR1 SGHTA and CDR2 FQGNSA. V lost 6 bases, J lost 3 bases, and 8 bases stayed unmatched. The CDR3 has 15 residues. The CDR3 region has the DNA TGTGCCAGCAGACTCGCCGGGACTAGCGACTACGAGCAGTACTTC. Protein sequence: CASRLAGTSDYEQYF.

V gene TRBV6-2 or TRBV6-3 combines with J gene TRBJ2-4; 14 positions agree with TRBD2. The CDR3 is 18 residues long. Trimming removed 2 bases from V and 2 bases from J; junction bases left unmatched: 5. The V gene's germline CDR1 is MNHEY and CDR2 SVGEGT. The CDR3 spells CASSYAGTSGSSKNIQYF. CDR3 DNA sequence: TGTGCCAGCAGTTACGCCGGGACTAGCGGGAGTTCCAAAAACATTCAGTACTTC.

This chain connects TRBV7-9 to TRBJ1-1; D uncertain. The CDR3 extends over 13 amino acids. Germline CDR1 reads SEHNR; CDR2 reads FQNEAQ (reference sequence). Deletions cut 3 bases from V and 2 bases from J, with 7 bases between. CDR3 sequence: CASSFPGNTEAFF. The CDR3 DNA reads TGTGCCAGCAGCTTCCCAGGAAACACTGAAGCTTTCTTT. The full variable domain, with the rest looked up from reference TRBV7-9 and TRBJ1-1, is DTGVSQNPRHKITKRGQNVTFRCDPISEHNRLYWYRQTLGQGPEFLTYFQNEAQLEKSRLLSDRFSAERPKGSFSTLEIQRTEQGDSAMYLCASSFPGNTEAFFGQGTRLTVV.

The chain carries TRBV3-1 and TRBJ1-5, with D unclear. V gave up 3 bases and J gave up 4 bases, with 7 bases separating them. The CDR3 extends over 13 amino acids. The germline V gene has CDR1 LGHDT and CDR2 YNNKEL (reference sequence). CDR3 loop: CASSQQLNQPQHF. The CDR3, as DNA: TGTGCCAGCAGCCAGCAGTTGAATCAGCCCCAGCATTTT.

Note on this clonotype: Possible read error: a much larger clone is one base away. The V and J genes are TRBV5-1 and TRBJ2-7; D remains ambiguous. Germline V gives CDR1 SGHRS, CDR2 YFSETQ. V shed 6 bases and J shed 0 bases, with 19 bases lying between them. The CDR3 is 16 amino acids. CDR3 nucleotide sequence: TGCGCCAGCACCTCAATGGTAGGCGGAAGCTCCTACGAGCAGTACTTC. Translating it yields CASTSMVGGSSYEQYF.

This chain links TRBV20-1 with TRBJ2-4, with 10 bases fitting TRBD2. CDR3 length equals 16 residues. Germline V gene data show CDR1 as DFQATT and CDR2 as SNEGSKA (reference sequence). CDR3 in amino acids: CAQGLAAEVAKNIQYF. The CDR3 coding sequence is TGCGCGCAAGGACTAGCGGCCGAGGTAGCCAAAAACATTCAGTACTTC.